The rows below give T cell receptor beta chains drawn from one sample of a study of blood T cell repertoires in COVID-19. The repertoire was sequenced with immunoSEQ multiplex PCR; TCRdb's copy has only in-frame clones and lacks some. The table records around 500,000 clones, roughly 88% of them present only once. Sequencing input: PBMCs or T cells enriched from blood (not recorded which). Source of these receptors: a woman aged 40 to 50 who had recovered from COVID-19. CDR3s include the opening cysteine and the closing phenylalanine or tryptophan. D genes are given only for firm matches. Expanded clones get a size class; other rows say once, few or many, or leave the size out.

CDR3 protein	CDR3 DNA	clone size	D gene	V gene	J gene	CDR3 length
CASSDLGAGTEAFF	TGTGCCAGCAGTGATCTGGGGGCAGGCACTGAAGCTTTCTTT	once	.	TRBV6-1	TRBJ1-1	14
CASDTGRGQPQHF	TGTGCCAGCGATACAGGGAGGGGTCAGCCCCAGCATTTT	.	.	TRBV2	TRBJ1-5	13
CASSLVVNYEQYF	TGTGCCAGCAGCTTAGTAGTAAACTACGAGCAGTACTTC	.	.	TRBV7-2	TRBJ2-7	13
CRAWGDYNEQFF	TGCAGGGCTTGGGGGGATTACAATGAGCAGTTCTTC	.	.	TRBV29-1	TRBJ2-1	12
CASSRPGLHARNEQFF	TGTGCCAGCAGCCGACCGGGACTACATGCCCGCAATGAGCAGTTCTTC	.	TRBD2	TRBV5-8	TRBJ2-1	16
CASSLVFEREYEQYF	TGTGCCAGCAGCTTAGTATTCGAGCGGGAGTACGAGCAGTACTTC	few	TRBD2	TRBV7-8	TRBJ2-7	15
CSVMTGGTYEQYF	TGCAGCGTGATGACAGGGGGGACCTACGAGCAGTACTTC	.	TRBD1	TRBV29-1	TRBJ2-7	13
CATSEGEGLPGYTF	TGTGCCACCAGCGAGGGCGAGGGCCTACCTGGCTACACCTTC	.	.	TRBV24-1	TRBJ1-2	14
CASSLGSGSRETQYF	TGTGCCAGCAGTTTAGGTAGCGGGAGTAGGGAGACCCAGTACTTC	.	TRBD2	TRBV27	TRBJ2-5	15
CASSPLAGSSGTMNTEAFF	TGTGCCAGCTCACCATTAGCGGGGAGCTCAGGGACCATGAACACTGAAGCTTTCTTT	.	.	TRBV18	TRBJ1-1	19
CASSLGPLAVDASYNEQFF	TGTGCCAGCAGCTTGGGACCACTAGCGGTAGACGCCTCCTACAATGAGCAGTTCTTC	once	TRBD2	TRBV7-7	TRBJ2-1	19
CASSQDQYPTISYEQYF	TGTGCCAGCAGCCAAGATCAATACCCGACTATTTCCTACGAGCAGTACTTC	.	.	TRBV14	TRBJ2-7	17
CASSGGLQLRGAFF	TGTGCCAGCAGTGGGGGACTCCAACTAAGGGGAGCTTTCTTT	.	.	TRBV2	TRBJ1-1	14
CASSPGDSWSTGELFF	TGTGCCAGCAGTCCCGGGGACAGTTGGTCCACCGGGGAGCTGTTTTTT	.	TRBD1	TRBV27	TRBJ2-2	16
CASTLRGVSGEKLFF	TGTGCCAGCACCCTACGGGGTGTGAGTGGAGAAAAACTGTTTTTT	.	.	TRBV7-9	TRBJ1-4	15
CASNSWLAGELFF	TGTGCCAGTAACTCCTGGTTAGCCGGGGAGCTGTTTTTT	.	.	TRBV19	TRBJ2-2	13
CASSQEPSGVASDTQYF	TGTGCCAGCAGCCAAGAACCTAGCGGGGTGGCCTCAGATACGCAGTATTTT	.	TRBD2	TRBV4-2	TRBJ2-3	17
CASSDYSGLAGPTYEQYF	TGTGCCAGCAGTGATTACTCGGGACTAGCGGGACCCACCTACGAGCAGTACTTC	.	TRBD2	TRBV25-1	TRBJ2-7	18
CASSLEGDGYTF	TGTGCCAGCAGCTTGGAGGGAGACGGCTACACCTTC	once	.	TRBV11-2	TRBJ1-2	12
CASSLIKWDSSNYGYTF	TGTGCCAGCAGCTTAATAAAATGGGACAGCTCAAACTATGGCTACACCTTC	.	TRBD1	TRBV11-2	TRBJ1-2	17
CASSLTGLNYGYTF	TGTGCCAGCAGCTTAACAGGTCTTAACTATGGCTACACCTTC	.	.	TRBV11-3	TRBJ1-2	14
CASSSGATGELFF	TGTGCCAGCAGCTCGGGAGCGACCGGGGAGCTGTTTTTT	few	.	TRBV28	TRBJ2-2	13
CASSFGGEGGYTF	TGTGCCAGCAGTTTTGGCGGGGAGGGTGGCTACACCTTC	.	.	TRBV12-3/TRBV12-4	TRBJ1-2	13
CASSLLSGQVMAFF	TGTGCCAGCAGCCTCCTTAGCGGGCAGGTTATGGCTTTCTTT	.	.	TRBV7-2	TRBJ1-1	14
CASSQDFGGNGYTF	TGTGCCAGCAGCCAAGATTTCGGAGGGAATGGCTACACCTTC	.	.	TRBV3-1/TRBV3-2	TRBJ1-2	14
CASSAEQGTAFF	TGTGCCAGCAGCGCAGAGCAGGGGACGGCTTTCTTT	.	.	TRBV11-1	TRBJ1-1	12
CASSLGSGRAGEQFF	TGTGCCAGCAGCTTAGGTAGCGGGAGGGCCGGGGAGCAGTTCTTC	.	TRBD2	TRBV11-2	TRBJ2-1	15
CATQDSYGYTF	TGTGCCACACAAGACAGCTATGGCTACACCTTC	.	.	TRBV2	TRBJ1-2	11
CATSRGGQSRTSPLHF	TGTGCCACCAGCAGGGGGGGACAGTCACGAACTTCACCCCTCCACTTT	once	TRBD1	TRBV15	TRBJ1-6	16
CASRGRGEVRTEAFF	TGCGCCAGCCGGGGGAGGGGGGAAGTGAGGACTGAAGCTTTCTTT	.	.	TRBV10-1	TRBJ1-1	15
CASSQGSYGDGYTF	TGTGCCAGCAGCCAAGGGTCCTACGGGGATGGCTACACCTTC	.	.	TRBV14	TRBJ1-2	14
CASSYDRKTYEQYF	TGTGCCAGCAGTTACGACAGGAAGACCTACGAGCAGTACTTC	.	.	TRBV6-5	TRBJ2-7	14
CASSPAGGPYNEQFF	TGTGCCAGCAGCCCAGCGGGAGGACCCTACAATGAGCAGTTCTTC	.	TRBD2	TRBV14	TRBJ2-1	15
CASSPNGDSPLHF	TGTGCCAGCAGCCCTAATGGTGATTCACCCCTCCACTTT	.	.	TRBV7-2	TRBJ1-6	13
CASSLGLGNTIYF	TGTGCCAGCAGCTTGGGCCTCGGAAACACCATATATTTT	.	.	TRBV11-2	TRBJ1-3	13
CASSTQGISGNTIYF	TGCGCCAGCAGTACACAGGGGATTTCTGGAAACACCATATATTTT	.	TRBD1	TRBV10-2	TRBJ1-3	15
CASSSSAETQYF	TGTGCCAGCAGCTCCTCCGCGGAGACCCAGTACTTC	.	.	TRBV5-4	TRBJ2-5	12
CASSRGQTTDTQYF	TGTGCCAGCAGCCGTGGACAGACCACAGATACGCAGTATTTT	.	.	TRBV7-9	TRBJ2-3	14
CASSSNPLAGDEAYEQYF	TGTGCCAGCAGCTCGAACCCTCTAGCGGGAGACGAGGCCTACGAGCAGTACTTC	.	TRBD2	TRBV7-8	TRBJ2-7	18
CASSIRGQGPLSNQPQHF	TGTGCCAGTAGTATAAGGGGACAGGGGCCCCTTAGCAATCAGCCCCAGCATTTT	.	TRBD1	TRBV19	TRBJ1-5	18
CAISDRVTEAFF	TGTGCCATCAGTGATCGGGTTACTGAAGCTTTCTTT	.	.	TRBV10-3	TRBJ1-1	12